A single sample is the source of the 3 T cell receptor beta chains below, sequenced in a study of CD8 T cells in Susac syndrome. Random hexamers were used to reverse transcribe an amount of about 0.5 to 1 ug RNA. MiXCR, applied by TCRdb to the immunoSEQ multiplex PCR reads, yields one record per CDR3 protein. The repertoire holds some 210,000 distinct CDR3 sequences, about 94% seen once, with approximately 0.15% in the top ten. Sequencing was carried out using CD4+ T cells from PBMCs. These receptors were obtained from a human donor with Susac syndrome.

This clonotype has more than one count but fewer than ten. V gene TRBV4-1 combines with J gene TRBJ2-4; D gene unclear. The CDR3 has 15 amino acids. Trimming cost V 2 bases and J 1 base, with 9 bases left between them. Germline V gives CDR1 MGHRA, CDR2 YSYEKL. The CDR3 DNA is TGCGCCAGCAGCCAACCCGATAGTGCCAAAAACATTCAGTACTTC. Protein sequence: CASSQPDSAKNIQYF.

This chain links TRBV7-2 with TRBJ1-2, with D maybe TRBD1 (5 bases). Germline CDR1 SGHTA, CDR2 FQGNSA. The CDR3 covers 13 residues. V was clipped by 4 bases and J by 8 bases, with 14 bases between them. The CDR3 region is CASSSSAGVGYTF. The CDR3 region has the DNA TGTGCCAGCAGCTCTAGCGCGGGGGTGGGCTACACCTTC.

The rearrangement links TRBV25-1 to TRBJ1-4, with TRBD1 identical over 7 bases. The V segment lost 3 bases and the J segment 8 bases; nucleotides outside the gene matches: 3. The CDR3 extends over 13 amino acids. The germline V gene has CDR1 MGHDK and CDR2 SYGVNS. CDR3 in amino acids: CASSEPGGEKLFF. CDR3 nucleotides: TGTGCCAGCAGTGAGCCAGGGGGGGAAAAACTGTTTTTT.